The 6 T cell receptor beta chains below were found in one sample sequenced in a study of CD8 T cells in Susac syndrome. Random-hexamer reverse transcription was applied to 0.5 to 1 ug RNA. TCRdb reprocessed the immunoSEQ multiplex PCR reads with MiXCR, giving one entry per CDR3 protein. The sample includes roughly 80,000 distinct CDR3 sequences, 85% to 95% of them seen just once. Input material: CD8+ T cells from PBMCs. The receptors originated from a human donor in good health.

The V gene is TRBV5-1, the J gene TRBJ2-2, with a weak D call TRBD1 (6 bases). The CDR3 runs 14 residues. V lost 3 bases to trimming and J lost 2 bases, with 8 bases between them. From germline, CDR1 is SGHRS and CDR2 YFSETQ. CDR3 DNA sequence: TGCGCCAGCAGCTCACAGGGAAACACCGGGGAGCTGTTTTTT. The encoded protein is CASSSQGNTGELFF.

This clonotype was observed a single time. The chain recombines TRBV2 with TRBJ1-5, with D possibly TRBD1 on 6 matching bases. This CDR3 is 14 amino acids long. The germline V and J ends were trimmed by 3 bases and 7 bases, with 13 bases remaining between them. The germline V gene encodes CDR1 SNHLY and CDR2 FYNNEI. CDR3 nucleotides: TGTGCCAGCAGTGAGTCGGGGGGCGCCCAGCCCCAGCATTTT. Its translation: CASSESGGAQPQHF.

J is TRBJ1-5 and V is TRBV19; no clear D. Per the germline V gene, CDR1 is LNHDA and CDR2 is SQIVND (reference sequence). The V end lost 3 bases, the J end lost 1 base, and 10 bases lay between the germline ends. This CDR3 region has 15 residues. The CDR3 region has the DNA TGTGCCAGTAGTATGCGTGACACCAGCAATCAGCCCCAGCATTTT. Encoded protein: CASSMRDTSNQPQHF.

The rearrangement joins TRBV27 to TRBJ2-1; D call uncertain. Germline values: CDR1 MNHEY, CDR2 SMNVEV (reference sequence). The V and J ends lost 6 bases and 5 bases respectively, with 11 bases between them. The CDR3 consists of 13 residues. The CDR3 spells CASSARRHNEQFF. In DNA form, the CDR3 reads TGTGCCAGCAGCGCCCGGCGCCACAATGAGCAGTTCTTC.

J is TRBJ1-1 and V is TRBV15; D is unclear. Germline V lookup: CDR1 LNHNV, CDR2 YYDKDF (reference sequence). The CDR3 sequence is 14 residues long. V gave up 2 bases and J gave up 1 base, with 8 bases separating them. As DNA, the CDR3 is TGTGCCACCAGCAGAAGGGCCCGGAACACTGAAGCTTTCTTT. Its translation: CATSRRARNTEAFF.

The chain combines TRBV6-1 with TRBJ1-2; no reliable D call. The CDR3 is 14 residues long. The V gene lost 3 bases and the J gene lost 2 bases, with 10 bases spanning the gap. CDR1 is MNHNS and CDR2 is SASEGT in the germline V gene. The CDR3, as DNA: TGTGCCAGCAGTGACCTTGCGGGGAACTATGGCTACACCTTC. Translating gives CASSDLAGNYGYTF.